This T cell receptor beta chain was recovered during a study of immune heterogeneity within non-small cell lung tumors. Trimming took 5 bases from V and 4 from J; bases not matched to a gene: 4. The germline V gene has CDR1 SEHNR and CDR2 FQNEAQ (reference sequence). The CDR3 spans 16 residues. Bulk tumor genomic DNA (approximately 600 ng per sample) served as template. Spaced far apart, several biopsies were taken from each primary tumor during surgery. Before undergoing curative surgery, patients had newly diagnosed non-small cell lung cancer that was untreated. For the TCR beta CDR3, multiplex PCR with 32 V and 13 J primers performed the amplification. TCRdb independently ran MiXCR on the multiplex PCR reads; one entry per CDR3 protein. The table includes under 14,000 distinct CDR3 sequences, approximately 21% detected once.

This sequence originates from a man aged 55 to 70 with non-small cell lung cancer. Sequenced input: lung tumor tissue. The V gene is TRBV7-9, the J gene TRBJ2-1; 14 nucleotides line up with TRBD2. Written as DNA, the CDR3 is TGTGCCAGCAGCATCAGGACTAGCGGGAGGTACAATGAGCAGTTCTTC. Its protein product is CASSIRTSGRYNEQFF.